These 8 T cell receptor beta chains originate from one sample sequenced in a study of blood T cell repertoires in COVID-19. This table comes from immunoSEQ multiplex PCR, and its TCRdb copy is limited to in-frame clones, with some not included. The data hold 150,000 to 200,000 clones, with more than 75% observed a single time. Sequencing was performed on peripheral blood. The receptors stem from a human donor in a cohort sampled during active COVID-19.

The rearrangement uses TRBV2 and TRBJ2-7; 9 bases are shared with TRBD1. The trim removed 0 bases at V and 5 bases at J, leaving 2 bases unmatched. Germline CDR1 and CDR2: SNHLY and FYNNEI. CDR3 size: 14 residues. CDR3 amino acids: CASSEAQGAHEQYF. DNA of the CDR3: TGTGCCAGCAGTGAAGCACAGGGGGCCCACGAGCAGTACTTC.

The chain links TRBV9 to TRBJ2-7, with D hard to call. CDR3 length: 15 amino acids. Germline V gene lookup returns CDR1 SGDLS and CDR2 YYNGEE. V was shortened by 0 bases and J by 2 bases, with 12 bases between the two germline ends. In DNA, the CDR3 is TGTGCCAGCAGCGTAGGGGCTACGACGGCCTACGAGCAGTACTTC. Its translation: CASSVGATTAYEQYF.

CDR3 nucleotide sequence: TGTGCCAGCAGCCCGGGACAGCAGGGTGAGCAGTACTTC. Protein product: CASSPGQQGEQYF. The chain carries TRBV2 and TRBJ2-7; 7 positions agree with TRBD1. V shed 6 bases and J 7 bases; nucleotides not matched to a gene: 9. CDR3 length equals 13 residues. CDR1 is SNHLY and CDR2 is FYNNEI in the germline V gene.

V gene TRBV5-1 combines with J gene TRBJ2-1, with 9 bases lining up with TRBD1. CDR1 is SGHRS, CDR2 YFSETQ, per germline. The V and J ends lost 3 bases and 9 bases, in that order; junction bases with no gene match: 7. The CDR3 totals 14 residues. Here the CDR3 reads CASSSEGQGGEQFF. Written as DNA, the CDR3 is TGCGCCAGCAGCTCCGAGGGACAGGGCGGTGAGCAGTTCTTC.

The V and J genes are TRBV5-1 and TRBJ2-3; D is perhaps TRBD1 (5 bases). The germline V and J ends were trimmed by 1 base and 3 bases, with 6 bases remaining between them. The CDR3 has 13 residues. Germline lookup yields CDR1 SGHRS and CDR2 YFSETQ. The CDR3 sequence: CASSLTGTDTQYF. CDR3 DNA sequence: TGCGCCAGCAGCTTGACAGGTACAGATACGCAGTATTTT.

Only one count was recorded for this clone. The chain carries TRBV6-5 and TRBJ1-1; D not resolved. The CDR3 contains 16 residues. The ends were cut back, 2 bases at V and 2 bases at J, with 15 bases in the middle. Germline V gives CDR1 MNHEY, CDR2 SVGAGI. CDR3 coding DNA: TGTGCCAGCAGTTACCCTCAACGAGGGAGAAACACTGAAGCTTTCTTT. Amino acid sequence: CASSYPQRGRNTEAFF.

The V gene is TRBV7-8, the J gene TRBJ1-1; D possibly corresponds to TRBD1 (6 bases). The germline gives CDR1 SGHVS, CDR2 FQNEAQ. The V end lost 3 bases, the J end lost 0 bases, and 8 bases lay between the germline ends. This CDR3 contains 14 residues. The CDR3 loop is CASSFQGMNTEAFF. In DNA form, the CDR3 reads TGTGCCAGCAGCTTTCAGGGGATGAACACTGAAGCTTTCTTT.

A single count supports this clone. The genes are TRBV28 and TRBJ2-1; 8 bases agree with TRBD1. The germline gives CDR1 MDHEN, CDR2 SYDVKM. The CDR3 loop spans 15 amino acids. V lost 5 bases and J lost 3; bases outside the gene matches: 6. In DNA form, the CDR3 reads TGTGCCAGCAGTCCTGGACAGGGCCTCTACAATGAGCAGTTCTTC. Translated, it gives CASSPGQGLYNEQFF.